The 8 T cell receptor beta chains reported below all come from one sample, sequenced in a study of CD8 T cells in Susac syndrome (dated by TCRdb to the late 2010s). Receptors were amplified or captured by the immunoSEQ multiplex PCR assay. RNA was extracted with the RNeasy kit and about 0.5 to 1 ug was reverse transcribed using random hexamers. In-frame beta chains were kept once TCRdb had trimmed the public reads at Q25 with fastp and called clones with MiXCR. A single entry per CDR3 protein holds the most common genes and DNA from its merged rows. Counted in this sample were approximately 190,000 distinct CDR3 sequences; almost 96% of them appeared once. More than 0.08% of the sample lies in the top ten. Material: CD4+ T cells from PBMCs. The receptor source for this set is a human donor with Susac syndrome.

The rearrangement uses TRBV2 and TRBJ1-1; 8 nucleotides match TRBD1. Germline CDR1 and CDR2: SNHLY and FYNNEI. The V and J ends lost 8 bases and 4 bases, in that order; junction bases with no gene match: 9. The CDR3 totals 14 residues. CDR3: CASSGQGSITEAFF. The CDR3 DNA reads TGTGCCAGCTCTGGACAGGGTTCGATCACTGAAGCTTTCTTT.

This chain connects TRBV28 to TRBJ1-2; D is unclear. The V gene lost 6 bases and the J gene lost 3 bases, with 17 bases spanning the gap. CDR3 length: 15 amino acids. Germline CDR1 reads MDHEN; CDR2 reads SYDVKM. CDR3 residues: CASSRLDIPHYGYTF. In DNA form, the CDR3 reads TGTGCCAGCAGCCGCCTCGACATCCCTCACTATGGCTACACCTTC.

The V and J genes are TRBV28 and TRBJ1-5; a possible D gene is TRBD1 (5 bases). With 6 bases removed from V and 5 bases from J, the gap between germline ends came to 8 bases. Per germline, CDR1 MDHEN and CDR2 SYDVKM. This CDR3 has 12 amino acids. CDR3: CASSQGYQPQHF. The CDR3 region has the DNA TGTGCCAGCAGCCAGGGATATCAGCCCCAGCATTTT.

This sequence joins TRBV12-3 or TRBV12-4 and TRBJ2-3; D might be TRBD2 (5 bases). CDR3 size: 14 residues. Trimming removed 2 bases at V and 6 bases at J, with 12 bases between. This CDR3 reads CASSLRGRLDTQYF. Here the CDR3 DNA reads TGTGCCAGCAGTTTACGCGGGCGCCTGGATACGCAGTATTTT.

CDR3 residues: CASKGRGTDTQYF. The CDR3, as DNA: TGTGCCAGCAAGGGCCGAGGGACAGATACGCAGTATTTT. This chain uses TRBV2 with TRBJ2-3; TRBD2 might be the D (5 bases). Trimming removed 7 bases from V and 3 bases from J, with 11 bases in between. The CDR3 consists of 13 residues. CDR1 is SNHLY, CDR2 FYNNEI, per germline.

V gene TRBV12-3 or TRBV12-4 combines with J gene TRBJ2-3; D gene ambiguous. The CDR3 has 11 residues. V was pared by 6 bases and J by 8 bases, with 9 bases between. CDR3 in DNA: TGTGCCAGCAGCATAGAAGGTACGCAGTATTTT. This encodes CASSIEGTQYF.

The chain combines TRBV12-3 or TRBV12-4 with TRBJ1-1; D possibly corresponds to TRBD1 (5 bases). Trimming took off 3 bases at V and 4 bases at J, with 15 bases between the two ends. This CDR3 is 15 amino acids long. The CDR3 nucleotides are TGTGCCAGCAGTTTCTCCGGGCAGAGGGGCACTGAAGCTTTCTTT. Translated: CASSFSGQRGTEAFF.

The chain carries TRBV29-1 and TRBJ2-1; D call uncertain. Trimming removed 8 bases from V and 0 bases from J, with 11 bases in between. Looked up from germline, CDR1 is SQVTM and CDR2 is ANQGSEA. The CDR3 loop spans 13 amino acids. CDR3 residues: CSHSTSSYNEQFF. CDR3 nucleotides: TGCAGCCACAGCACCAGCTCCTACAATGAGCAGTTCTTC.